The source of this TCR beta chain is a study of blood T cell repertoires in COVID-19. Whole-study context: Acute and convalescent COVID-19 specimens originated in the United States, Italy and Spain.

Losses at the gene ends were 6 bases for V and 4 bases for J; bases not matched to a gene: 10. CDR1 and CDR2 from the germline V gene are MNHNY and SVGAGI (reference sequence). The CDR3 runs to 15 residues. Assay: immunoSEQ multiplex PCR; the TCRdb copy retains only in-frame clones and omits some. The sample records over 35,000 clones, roughly 78% being singletons. The chain recombines TRBV6-6 with TRBJ1-1; TRBD1 matches 8 bases. This receptor was identified in a man in his 70s with acute or convalescent COVID-19. Sample: peripheral blood. CDR3: CASRLLTGVGTEAFF. The DNA of the CDR3 is TGTGCCAGCAGGCTACTGACAGGGGTAGGCACTGAAGCTTTCTTT.